What follows describes a single TCR beta chain. The J segment lost 0 bases and the V segment lost 0 bases, leaving 8 bases of the junction unmatched. Germline values: CDR1 LGHNA, CDR2 YNFKEQ. CDR3 length: 18 amino acids. The data stem from a study of blood T cell repertoires in COVID-19. The method was immunoSEQ multiplex PCR; TCRdb's version includes in-frame clones alone and lacks a portion of them. The sample includes hundreds of thousands of clones, approximately 86% of them seen just once. The sequencing sample was made of PBMCs or T cells enriched from blood (not recorded which). The TCR comes from a woman aged 45-65 years who had recovered from COVID-19. The chain combines TRBV4-2 with TRBJ2-1; 7 positions match TRBD2. The CDR3 coding sequence is TGTGCCAGCAGCCAAGATCCAATGGGCGGGAGCTCCTACAATGAGCAGTTCTTC. Protein product: CASSQDPMGGSSYNEQFF.